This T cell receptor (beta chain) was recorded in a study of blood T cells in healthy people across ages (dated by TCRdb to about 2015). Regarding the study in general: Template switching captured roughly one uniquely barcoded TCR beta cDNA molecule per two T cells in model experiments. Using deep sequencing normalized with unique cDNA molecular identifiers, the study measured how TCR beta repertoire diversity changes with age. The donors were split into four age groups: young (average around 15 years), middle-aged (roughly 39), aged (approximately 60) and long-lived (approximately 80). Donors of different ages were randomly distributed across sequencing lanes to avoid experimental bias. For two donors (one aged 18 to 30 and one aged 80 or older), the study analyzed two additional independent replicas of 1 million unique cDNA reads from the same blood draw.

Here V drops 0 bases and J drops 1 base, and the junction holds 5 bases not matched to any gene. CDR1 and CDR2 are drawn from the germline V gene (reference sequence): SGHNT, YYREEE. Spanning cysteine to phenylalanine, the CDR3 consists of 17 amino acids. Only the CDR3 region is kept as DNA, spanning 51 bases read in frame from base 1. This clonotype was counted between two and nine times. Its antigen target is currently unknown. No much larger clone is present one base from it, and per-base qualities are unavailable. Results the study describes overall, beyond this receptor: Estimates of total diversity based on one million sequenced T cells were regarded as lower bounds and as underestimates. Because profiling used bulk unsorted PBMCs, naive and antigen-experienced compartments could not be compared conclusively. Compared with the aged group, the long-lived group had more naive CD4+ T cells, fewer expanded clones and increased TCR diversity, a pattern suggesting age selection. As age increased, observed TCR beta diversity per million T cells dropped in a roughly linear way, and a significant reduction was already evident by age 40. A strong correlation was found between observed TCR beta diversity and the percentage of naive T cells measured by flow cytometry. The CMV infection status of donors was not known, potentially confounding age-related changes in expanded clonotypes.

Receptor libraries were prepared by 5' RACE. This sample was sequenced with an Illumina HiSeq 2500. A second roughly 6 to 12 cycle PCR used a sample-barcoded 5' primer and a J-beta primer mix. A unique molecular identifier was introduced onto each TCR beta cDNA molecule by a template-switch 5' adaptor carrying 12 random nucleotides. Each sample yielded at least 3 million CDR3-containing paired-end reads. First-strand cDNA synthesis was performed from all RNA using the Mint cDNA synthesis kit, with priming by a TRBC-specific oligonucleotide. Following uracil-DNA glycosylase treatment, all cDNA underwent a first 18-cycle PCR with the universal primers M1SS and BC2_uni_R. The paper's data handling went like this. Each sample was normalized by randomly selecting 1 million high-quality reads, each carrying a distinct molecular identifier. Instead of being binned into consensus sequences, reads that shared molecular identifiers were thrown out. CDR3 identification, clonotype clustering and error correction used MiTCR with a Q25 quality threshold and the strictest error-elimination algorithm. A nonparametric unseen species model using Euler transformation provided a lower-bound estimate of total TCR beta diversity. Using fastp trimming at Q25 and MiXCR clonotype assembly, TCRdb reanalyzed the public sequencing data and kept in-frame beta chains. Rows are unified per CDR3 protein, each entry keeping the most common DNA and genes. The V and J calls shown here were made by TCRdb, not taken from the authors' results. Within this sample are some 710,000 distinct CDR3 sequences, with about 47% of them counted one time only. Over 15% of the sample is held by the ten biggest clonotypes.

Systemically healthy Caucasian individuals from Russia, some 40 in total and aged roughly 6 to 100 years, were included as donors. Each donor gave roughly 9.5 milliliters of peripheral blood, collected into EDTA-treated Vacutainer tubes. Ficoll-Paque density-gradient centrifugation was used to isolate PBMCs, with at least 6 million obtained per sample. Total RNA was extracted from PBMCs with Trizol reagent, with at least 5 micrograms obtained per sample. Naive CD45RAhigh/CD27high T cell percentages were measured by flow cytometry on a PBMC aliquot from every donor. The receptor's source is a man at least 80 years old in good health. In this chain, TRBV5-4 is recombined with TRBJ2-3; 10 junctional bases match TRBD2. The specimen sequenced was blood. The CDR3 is CASSLVRLAGGTDTQYF. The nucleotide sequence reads TGTGCCAGCAGCTTGGTGCGGCTAGCGGGAGGCACAGATACGCAGTATTTT.